One and the same sample provided the 5 T cell receptor beta chains below, sequenced in a study of beta chain features in type 1 diabetes. Findings of the study overall: Among patients with Type 1 diabetes, TCRB CDR3s were moderately but significantly shorter in every one of the four CD4+ subsets.

What these receptors recognize is not known. TCRB transcripts that were expressed got sequenced, as all of the isolated RNA had been reverse transcribed. The data were produced by immunoSEQ multiplex PCR, yet TCRdb's version contains in-frame clones alone and is incomplete. This table holds 600,000 to 700,000 clones, around 12% found once. Sequencing was done on a sample of naive CD4+ T cells from blood. The receptors here all came from a man between 25 and 39 years old with type 1 diabetes.

This clone was picked up a small number of times. V and J are TRBV4-2 and TRBJ2-5; 8 bases are shared with TRBD2. The length of the CDR3 is 16 residues. Germline CDR1 and CDR2: LGHNA and YNFKEQ. V shed 0 bases, J shed 3 bases, and the junction held 6 bases outside the gene matches. CDR3 loop: CASSQEKRGLEETQYF. The CDR3 region has the DNA TGTGCCAGCAGCCAAGAGAAGCGGGGGTTGGAAGAGACCCAGTACTTC.

This clone appeared a few times. This rearrangement joins TRBV7-2 to TRBJ1-2; 7 nucleotides align to TRBD1. CDR3 length: 12 residues. Germline lookup yields CDR1 SGHTA and CDR2 FQGNSA. J lost 4 bases, V lost 5 bases, and 1 base had no gene match. The CDR3: CASSRDSYGYTF. DNA of the CDR3: TGTGCCAGCAGCAGGGACAGCTATGGCTACACCTTC.

The chain recombines TRBV7-9 with TRBJ2-5; D is ambiguous. Germline-derived CDR1 and CDR2 are SEHNR and FQNEAQ (reference sequence). Trimming cost V 5 bases and J 2 bases, with 12 bases left between them. This CDR3 spans 14 amino acids. The CDR3 DNA follows: TGTGCCAGCAGCACCTTTGGACGGCAAGAGACCCAGTACTTC. Amino acid sequence: CASSTFGRQETQYF.

V is TRBV5-1 and J is TRBJ1-4; 11 bases are shared with TRBD1. The junction had 10 bases not matched to a gene; V was cut back by 4 bases and J by 8 bases. The length of the CDR3 is 16 residues. Germline CDR1 SGHRS, CDR2 YFSETQ. The CDR3 sequence: CASSPGGTGGDEKLFF. CDR3 DNA: TGCGCCAGCAGCCCCGGAGGGACAGGGGGAGACGAAAAACTGTTTTTT.

This clone was counted only a few times. The chain couples TRBV6-1 to TRBJ2-1, with D perhaps TRBD2 (6 bases). V was trimmed by 6 bases and J by 12 bases, leaving 18 bases between them. Germline V gene lookup returns CDR1 MNHNS and CDR2 SASEGT. CDR3 size: 13 residues. CDR3 bases: TGTGCCAGCAGCACGTGGGACTTAGCCCGGCAGTTCTTC. Translated, it gives CASSTWDLARQFF.